This T cell receptor (beta chain) was recovered during a study of cytomegalovirus exposure and HLA in healthy donors. General study findings and limits: Within an earlier analysis, most TCR beta V segments proved productive either about 90% or about 30% of the time. A classifier reportedly called cytomegalovirus status with high sensitivity and specificity. Associated with cytomegalovirus, according to the listing, were some 180 TCR beta chains.

The PCR was carried out with 60 Vbeta primers and 13 Jbeta primers. The repertoire was sequenced with immunoSEQ multiplex PCR; TCRdb's copy has only in-frame clones and lacks some. The table lists approximately 190,000 clones, more than 75% of them singletons. Germline V CDR1 and CDR2: SEHNR, FQNEAQ (reference sequence). The CDR3 consists of 13 residues. The V gene end was trimmed by 5 bases and the J gene end by 7 bases; junction bases not matched to a gene: 7. This clone appeared a single time. Its target is unknown. The TCR sequence derives from a man in his forties in good health and CMV-seropositive. Sequenced material: PBMCs. The chain links TRBV7-9 to TRBJ1-2, with 7 positions matching TRBD1. The CDR3 reads CASSTQGVRGYTF. The CDR3 nucleotides read TGTGCCAGCAGCACCCAGGGGGTTCGTGGCTACACCTTC. Combining the CDR3 with reference TRBV7-9 and TRBJ1-2 gives the whole variable domain DTGVSQNPRHKITKRGQNVTFRCDPISEHNRLYWYRQTLGQGPEFLTYFQNEAQLEKSRLLSDRFSAERPKGSFSTLEIQRTEQGDSAMYLCASSTQGVRGYTFGSGTRLTVV.